These 22 T cell receptor beta chains were all obtained from the same sample, sequenced in a study of blood T cells in healthy people across ages. The authors ran a second PCR of about 6 to 12 cycles using a sample-barcoded 5' primer and a J-beta primer mix. Using its own MiXCR run on the 5' RACE reads, TCRdb lists one record per CDR3 protein. The table lists 700,000 to 950,000 distinct CDR3 sequences, 40% to 45% of them singletons. The sequencing input was blood. Receptors were obtained from a woman aged 55-70 years in good health.

V gene TRBV24-1 combines with J gene TRBJ2-1; the D gene could be TRBD1 or TRBD2 (5 bases each). The CDR3 length is 15 residues. V shed 3 bases and J shed 7 bases, with 15 bases lying between them. The germline V gene has CDR1 KGHDR and CDR2 SFDVKD. CDR3 sequence (DNA): TGTGCCACCAGTGATCCCGGGGCCGAAGGGAATGAGCAGTTCTTC. As protein: CATSDPGAEGNEQFF.

This clonotype was seen many times. J is TRBJ1-2 and V is TRBV4-3; the D is unclear. This CDR3 has 14 residues. The germline CDR1 and CDR2 sequences are LGHNA and YSLEER. Trimming pared 0 bases from V and 3 bases from J, leaving 8 bases between. For the CDR3, the DNA is TGCGCCAGCAGCCAAGATCCGGGAGACTATGGCTACACCTTC. Translating it yields CASSQDPGDYGYTF.

As concerns this clonotype: One end of the junction is discordant with germline, which a read error may explain. V gene TRBV20-1 combines with J gene TRBJ2-1; 8 bases align to TRBD1. The CDR3 runs to 13 residues. Germline V lookup: CDR1 DFQATT, CDR2 SNEGSKA (reference sequence). The CDR3 nucleotides read TGCAGTGCTATCTCAGGGGGCTCCAATGAGCGGTTCTTC. It encodes CSAISGGSNERFF.

This clonotype was detected only a few times. This sequence joins TRBV6-6 and TRBJ2-4; TRBD1 matches at 7 bases. The CDR3 runs to 13 residues. With 8 bases clipped from V and 5 bases from J, the junction kept 6 bases outside the gene matches. CDR1 is MNHNY and CDR2 is SVGAGI in the germline V gene (reference sequence). The CDR3 nucleotides read TGTGCCAGCGTGGACAGGTGGGAAAACATTCAGTACTTC. This codes for CASVDRWENIQYF.

This chain connects TRBV5-1 to TRBJ2-1; D remains unclear. The CDR3 runs to 14 residues. With 4 bases removed from V and 6 bases from J, the gap between germline ends came to 14 bases. Germline V gives CDR1 SGHRS, CDR2 YFSETQ. CDR3 sequence reads: CASSLKLGINEQFF. CDR3 coding DNA: TGCGCCAGCAGCCTTAAATTGGGAATCAATGAGCAGTTCTTC.

This chain links TRBV6-2 or TRBV6-3 with TRBJ2-1, with D hard to call. The length of the CDR3 is 18 residues. From germline, CDR1 is MNHEY and CDR2 SVGEGT. Trimming shortened V by 0 bases and J by 6 bases, and 21 bases separated the two germline ends. CDR3 coding DNA: TGTGCCAGCAGTTACTCGAAGGGTTCTGGGTTGGAAATCAATGAGCAGTTCTTC. Its translation: CASSYSKGSGLEINEQFF.

This clonotype was seen only once. This chain joins TRBV11-2 and TRBJ2-3, with D uncertain. Trimming cost V 7 bases and J 0 bases, with 17 bases left between them. The CDR3 is made up of 16 amino acids. Per the germline V gene, CDR1 is SGHAT and CDR2 is FQNNGV. CDR3 residues: CASNSGVIPSTDTQYF. In nucleotides, the CDR3 is TGTGCCAGCAACTCCGGAGTGATACCTAGCACAGATACGCAGTATTTT.

The chain links TRBV29-1 to TRBJ1-1, with D possibly TRBD1 on 6 matching bases. V lost 6 bases to trimming and J lost 3 bases, with 17 bases between them. CDR3 length: 14 amino acids. CDR1 and CDR2 from the germline V gene are SQVTM and ANQGSEA. The DNA of the CDR3 is TGCAGCGTCCGAAGGGGGGCCAGGGACACTGAAGCTTTCTTT. Translated: CSVRRGARDTEAFF.

This chain connects TRBV20-1 to TRBJ2-4; D remains unclear. The end of the DNA fits TRBJ2-7 better, so the J call may be wrong. The CDR3 is 15 amino acids. CDR1 is DFQATT and CDR2 is SNEGSKA in the germline V gene (reference sequence). CDR3 loop: CSARDVSEWTYEQYF. The DNA of the CDR3 is TGCAGTGCTAGAGATGTTTCCGAGTGGACCTACGAGCAGTACTTC.

The V call is TRBV11-2, the J call TRBJ2-2, with 15 nucleotides matching TRBD2. V gave up 3 bases and J gave up 3 bases; unmatched junction bases: 5. The CDR3 covers 18 residues. Per the germline V gene, CDR1 is SGHAT and CDR2 is FQNNGV. The CDR3 sequence: CASSFPGLAGGHTGELFF. The CDR3, as DNA: TGTGCCAGCAGCTTTCCGGGACTAGCGGGGGGTCACACCGGGGAGCTGTTTTTT.

The chain combines TRBV20-1 with TRBJ2-5; D uncertain. The CDR3 is 13 residues long. Germline V gene lookup returns CDR1 DFQATT and CDR2 SNEGSKA (reference sequence). V lost 4 bases, J lost 0 bases, and 9 bases lay in between. The CDR3 here is CSAMDGYQETQYF. The CDR3 bases are TGCAGTGCTATGGACGGGTACCAAGAGACCCAGTACTTC.

This chain connects TRBV20-1 to TRBJ2-1, with 8 bases aligning to TRBD2. Germline loops: CDR1 DFQATT, CDR2 SNEGSKA (reference sequence). J was trimmed by 0 bases and V by 0 bases; bases with no gene match: 4. The CDR3 is 16 residues long. The DNA of the CDR3 is TGCAGTGCTAGAGACCCCGGGACTAGCTCCTACAATGAGCAGTTCTTC. It codes for CSARDPGTSSYNEQFF.

This clonotype was counted a few times. The chain couples TRBV30 to TRBJ2-7; D is uncertain. From germline, CDR1 is GTSNPN and CDR2 SVGIG (reference sequence). The CDR3 spans 11 residues. The V and J ends lost 8 bases and 3 bases respectively, with 11 bases between them. The CDR3 DNA reads TGTGCCCTTTCCCGCGGCTACGAGCAGTACTTC. It is translated as CALSRGYEQYF.

V is TRBV6-5 and J is TRBJ2-5; D is uncertain. Trimming removed 6 bases from V and 5 bases from J, with 16 bases in between. The germline CDR1 and CDR2 sequences are MNHEY and SVGAGI. The CDR3 runs 14 residues. This CDR3 reads CASRQTQAVETQYF. For the CDR3, the DNA is TGTGCCAGCAGACAAACTCAGGCGGTGGAGACCCAGTACTTC.

The chain combines TRBV29-1 with TRBJ1-1, with D possibly TRBD1 on 5 matching bases. Trimming took 7 bases from V and 2 from J, leaving 17 bases between them. This CDR3 has 14 residues. Germline assignment: CDR1 SQVTM and CDR2 ANQGSEA. The CDR3 DNA follows: TGCAGCGGGGGGGGATCAGGGTTTAACACTGAAGCTTTCTTT. Translation gives CSGGGSGFNTEAFF. The variable domain in full, completed from reference TRBV29-1 and TRBJ1-1, reads SAVISQKPSRDICQRGTSLTIQCQVDSQVTMMFWYRQQPGQSLTLIATANQGSEATYESGFVIDKFPISRPNLTFSTLTVSNMSPEDSSIYLCSGGGSGFNTEAFFGQGTRLTVV.

The chain carries TRBV7-3 and TRBJ2-7; TRBD2 matches 7 bases. With 1 base clipped from V and 7 bases from J, the junction kept 10 bases outside the gene matches. The germline V gene has CDR1 SGHTA and CDR2 FQGTGA. The CDR3 covers 15 residues. The CDR3 loop reads CASSLMAGEYNEQYF. The CDR3 DNA follows: TGTGCCAGCAGCTTAATGGCGGGGGAGTACAATGAGCAGTACTTC.

A few counts support this clonotype. The rearrangement uses TRBV18 and TRBJ2-5; TRBD1 matches 10 bases. With V trimmed by 0 bases and J by 7 bases, 8 bases remained unmatched. Per the germline V gene, CDR1 is KGHSH and CDR2 is LQKENI. The CDR3 runs 16 residues. The CDR3, as DNA: TGTGCCAGCTCACCACCCGGCGGGACAGGGGATCTGACCCAGTACTTC. Amino acids: CASSPPGGTGDLTQYF. Full variable domain (remainder filled in from reference TRBV18 and TRBJ2-5): NAGVMQNPRHLVRRRGQEARLRCSPMKGHSHVYWYRQLPEEGLKFMVYLQKENIIDESGMPKERFSAEFPKEGPSILRIQQVVRGDSAAYFCASSPPGGTGDLTQYFGPGTRLLVL.

The chain combines TRBV6-5 with TRBJ2-5, with 12 bases that match TRBD2. The germline gives CDR1 MNHEY, CDR2 SVGAGI. The CDR3 is made up of 14 amino acids. The trim removed 6 bases at V and 11 bases at J, leaving 10 bases unmatched. The CDR3 loop is CASRRLAGDNEQYF. CDR3 bases: TGTGCCAGCAGAAGACTAGCGGGAGACAATGAGCAGTACTTC.

The gene calls are TRBV12-3 or TRBV12-4 and TRBJ2-3; 7 nucleotides agree with TRBD2. V shed 5 bases and J 2 bases; nucleotides not matched to a gene: 13. CDR3 length: 17 residues. This CDR3 reads CASSPGWGGWDTDTQYF. For the CDR3, the DNA is TGTGCCAGCAGTCCGGGTTGGGGGGGTTGGGACACAGATACGCAGTATTTT.

This clonotype was counted ten times or more. The gene calls are TRBV5-1 and TRBJ2-4; D possibly corresponds to TRBD1 (5 bases). Germline V gives CDR1 SGHRS, CDR2 YFSETQ. Trimming took 2 bases from V and 0 from J, leaving 9 bases between them. The CDR3 runs to 15 residues. CDR3 sequence reads: CASSLQALAKNIQYF. The CDR3 coding sequence is TGCGCCAGCAGCTTACAGGCCCTAGCCAAAAACATTCAGTACTTC.

The chain uses TRBV29-1 and TRBJ1-4; weak D call: TRBD1 (6 bases). Trimming stripped 4 bases from V and 7 bases from J, with 13 bases between. This CDR3 has 13 residues. Germline V gene data show CDR1 as SQVTM and CDR2 as ANQGSEA. The CDR3 loop reads CSVGGQGVEKLFF. The CDR3 region has the DNA TGCAGCGTTGGGGGGCAGGGAGTTGAAAAACTGTTTTTT.

This clonotype was counted between two and nine times. The chain employs TRBV3-1 and TRBJ1-2; tentative D call: TRBD1 (6 bases). The CDR3 covers 14 residues. CDR1 and CDR2 from the germline V gene are LGHDT and YNNKEL (reference sequence). V was cut by 6 bases and J by 2 bases, with 13 bases left in between. The CDR3 sequence: CASSHNTGNYGYTF. Written as DNA, the CDR3 is TGTGCCAGCAGTCACAACACAGGGAACTATGGCTACACCTTC.